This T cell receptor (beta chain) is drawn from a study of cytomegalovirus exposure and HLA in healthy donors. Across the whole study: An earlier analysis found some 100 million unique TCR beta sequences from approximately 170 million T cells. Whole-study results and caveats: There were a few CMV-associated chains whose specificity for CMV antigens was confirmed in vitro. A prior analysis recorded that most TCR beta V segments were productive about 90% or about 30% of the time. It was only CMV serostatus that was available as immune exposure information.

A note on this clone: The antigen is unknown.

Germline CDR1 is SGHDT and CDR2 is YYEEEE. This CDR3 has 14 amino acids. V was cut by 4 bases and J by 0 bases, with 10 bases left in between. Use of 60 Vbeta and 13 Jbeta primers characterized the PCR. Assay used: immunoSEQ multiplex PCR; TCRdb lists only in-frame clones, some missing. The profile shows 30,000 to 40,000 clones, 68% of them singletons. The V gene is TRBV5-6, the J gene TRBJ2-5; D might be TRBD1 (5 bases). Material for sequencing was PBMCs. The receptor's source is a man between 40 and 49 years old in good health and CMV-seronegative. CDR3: CASSPRQYQETQYF. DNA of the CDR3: TGTGCCAGCAGCCCGCGACAGTACCAAGAGACCCAGTACTTC.